This T cell receptor beta chain was documented in a study of human thymus T cells. The CDR3 loop spans 15 amino acids. J gave up 2 bases and V 5 bases, and 6 bases lay outside the gene matches. The V gene's germline CDR1 is SGHAT and CDR2 FQNNGV. Donors consisted of healthy Finnish infants (having corrective surgery for congenital heart defects). An approximately 0.45-1 mL peripheral blood aliquot was taken intraoperatively from four of eight donors. Genomic DNA was extracted from every available blood leukocyte. Produced via immunoSEQ multiplex PCR; TCRdb's table is partial and in-frame only. The sample lists tens of thousands of clones, 90% to 95% occurring once. Comments on this clone: Antigen: not known.

General observations from the study: Biased V and J segment usage appeared in thymus and peripheral blood.

The V and J genes are TRBV11-2 and TRBJ2-7; TRBD2 agrees at 10 bases. The sequence derives from a boy in the first two years of life with a congenital heart defect but otherwise immunologically healthy. The material sequenced was blood. The CDR3 here is CASSRTSGAAYEQYF. The CDR3 coding sequence is TGTGCCAGCAGCCGCACTAGCGGGGCCGCCTACGAGCAGTACTTC.